These 23 T cell receptor beta chains originate from one sample sequenced in a study of siplizumab effects on memory and regulatory T cells (dated by TCRdb to 2018 to 2020). Receptors were amplified or captured by the immunoSEQ multiplex PCR assay. This immuneACCESS table, as held by TCRdb, lists in-frame sequences with V and J called but not all clones. Of the missing ones, under half trace to an unresolved V gene in checked studies; the others have no known cause. The table for this sample lists some 100,000 clones; roughly nine tenths of them were counted only once. 0.55% to 0.95% of the sample comes from the top ten. Material: Tregs sorted from blood. The source is a human donor in good health.

The chain couples TRBV7-9 to TRBJ2-1, with a weak D call TRBD2 (6 bases). The CDR3 is 13 residues long. The germline CDR1 and CDR2 sequences are SEHNR and FQNEAQ (reference sequence). The V end lost 6 bases, the J end lost 6 bases, and 12 bases lay between the germline ends. The CDR3 is CASRVLGGNEQFF. CDR3 coding DNA: TGTGCCAGCAGGGTTTTGGGGGGCAATGAGCAGTTCTTC. Drawing the rest from reference TRBV7-9 and TRBJ2-1, the complete variable domain is DTGVSQNPRHKITKRGQNVTFRCDPISEHNRLYWYRQTLGQGPEFLTYFQNEAQLEKSRLLSDRFSAERPKGSFSTLEIQRTEQGDSAMYLCASRVLGGNEQFFGPGTRLTVL.

The chain combines TRBV6-6 with TRBJ2-2; the D call may be TRBD1 or TRBD2 (5 bases each). Trimming took 6 bases from V and 4 from J, leaving 12 bases between them. CDR1 is MNHNY and CDR2 is SVGAGI in the germline V gene (reference sequence). This CDR3 region has 14 residues. Written as DNA, the CDR3 is TGTGCCAGCAGCGGGACCCCGGGCACCGGGGAGCTGTTTTTT. It is translated as CASSGTPGTGELFF.

The J gene is TRBJ2-7, the V gene TRBV11-2, with 12 bases aligning to TRBD2. The CDR3 has 17 amino acids. V gave up 5 bases and J gave up 0 bases; unmatched junction bases: 8. CDR1 and CDR2 from the germline V gene are SGHAT and FQNNGV. In DNA, the CDR3 is TGTGCCAGCAGCACCCAACGACTAGCGGGAGTCTCCTACGAGCAGTACTTC. Protein: CASSTQRLAGVSYEQYF.

J is TRBJ2-3 and V is TRBV5-1; the match to TRBD2 covers 9 bases. Germline CDR1 SGHRS, CDR2 YFSETQ. The length of the CDR3 is 17 residues. V dropped 0 bases and J dropped 6; count of bases not matched to a gene: 11. DNA for the CDR3: TGCGCCAGCAGCTTGGCGAAAGTAGCGGGAGTCGTGGATACGCAGTATTTT. This translates into CASSLAKVAGVVDTQYF.

The CDR3: CASSLATGPGKEKLFF. CDR3 DNA: TGCGCCAGCAGCTTGGCCACGGGACCCGGGAAGGAAAAACTGTTTTTT. The chain combines TRBV5-1 with TRBJ1-4, with a possible D match to TRBD1 (5 bases). V dropped 0 bases and J dropped 8 bases, with 17 bases sitting between them. Germline lookup yields CDR1 SGHRS and CDR2 YFSETQ. The CDR3 is 16 amino acids.

The chain has TRBV4-2 and TRBJ2-7; perhaps D is TRBD1 or TRBD2 (5 bases each). The CDR3 loop spans 14 amino acids. V gave up 1 base and J gave up 6 bases, with 13 bases separating them. The germline V gene has CDR1 LGHNA and CDR2 YNFKEQ. CDR3 bases: TGTGCCAGCAGCCAAGTTGACTATGGGGCCGAGCAGTACTTC. As protein: CASSQVDYGAEQYF.

For the CDR3, the DNA is TGTGCCAGCAGCTTAGATAGGGTCTACAATGAGCAGTTCTTC. As protein: CASSLDRVYNEQFF. The chain is built from TRBV7-9 and TRBJ2-1; D gene unclear. V lost 1 base and J 3 bases, leaving 7 bases between the germline ends. The CDR3 sequence is 14 residues long. Germline V lookup: CDR1 SEHNR, CDR2 FQNEAQ (reference sequence).

The chain carries TRBV11-1 and TRBJ2-5; D is possibly TRBD1 (6 bases). The CDR3 is 13 residues long. The V and J ends lost 5 bases and 7 bases respectively, with 14 bases between them. Germline V lookup: CDR1 SGHAT, CDR2 FQDESV (reference sequence). The CDR3 bases are TGTGCCAGCAGCGCGGACAGAGGGGGGACCCAGTACTTC. Its protein product is CASSADRGGTQYF.

The chain has TRBV6-4 and TRBJ1-2; TRBD1 aligns across 7 bases. Looked up from germline, CDR1 is MRHNA and CDR2 is SNTAGT. The length of the CDR3 is 13 residues. With V trimmed by 9 bases and J by 8 bases, 12 bases remained unmatched. Here the CDR3 reads CASSPGGTHGYTF. The DNA of the CDR3 is TGTGCCAGTTCCCCAGGGGGTACTCACGGCTACACCTTC.

The rearrangement uses TRBV6-5 and TRBJ2-3; 7 nucleotides match TRBD2. Germline V gene lookup returns CDR1 MNHEY and CDR2 SVGAGI. Trimming took 4 bases from V and 0 from J; bases not matched to a gene: 7. There are 16 residues in the CDR3. CDR3 amino acids: CASSSLRAGSTDTQYF. DNA of the CDR3: TGTGCCAGCAGTTCTCTTAGAGCGGGGAGCACAGATACGCAGTATTTT.

This clone came up once. This chain uses TRBV28 with TRBJ1-5, with D unresolved. Germline-derived CDR1 and CDR2 are MDHEN and SYDVKM. The CDR3 runs 14 residues. Trimming took 2 bases from V and 4 from J, leaving 9 bases between them. CDR3 protein: CASSLGLRNQPQHF. CDR3 DNA: TGTGCCAGCAGTTTAGGGCTCCGAAATCAGCCCCAGCATTTT.

V usage is TRBV7-9 and J usage is TRBJ2-7, with D maybe TRBD1 (6 bases). The V end lost 0 bases, the J end lost 2 bases, and 8 bases lay between the germline ends. Germline CDR1 is SEHNR and CDR2 is FQNEAQ (reference sequence). The length of the CDR3 is 14 residues. The CDR3: CASSLAHRAYEQYF. As DNA, the CDR3 is TGTGCCAGCAGCTTAGCCCACAGGGCCTACGAGCAGTACTTC.

The V call is TRBV2, the J call TRBJ2-3; tentative D call: TRBD2 (6 bases). The CDR3 runs to 13 residues. V dropped 8 bases and J dropped 6 bases, with 15 bases sitting between them. CDR1 and CDR2 from the germline V gene are SNHLY and FYNNEI. Here the CDR3 reads CASGRDLRDTQYF. The DNA of the CDR3 is TGTGCCAGCGGGCGGGATCTACGGGATACGCAGTATTTT.

The chain employs TRBV25-1 and TRBJ2-1; D remains unclear. The V gene lost 3 bases and the J gene lost 1 base, with 7 bases spanning the gap. The V gene's germline CDR1 is MGHDK and CDR2 SYGVNS. CDR3 length: 14 residues. CDR3 bases: TGTGCCAGCAGTGAGGGGAAATCCTACAATGAGCAGTTCTTC. This translates into CASSEGKSYNEQFF.

The chain carries TRBV9 and TRBJ2-3; weak D call: TRBD1 (6 bases). Trimming shortened V by 7 bases and J by 7 bases, and 16 bases separated the two germline ends. The CDR3 covers 13 residues. Germline-derived CDR1 and CDR2 are SGDLS and YYNGEE. The CDR3 nucleotides are TGTGCCAGCTCCCGACAGGTCACGTATACGCAGTATTTT. As protein: CASSRQVTYTQYF.

The chain employs TRBV6-4 and TRBJ1-1, with D unresolved. The germline CDR1 and CDR2 sequences are MRHNA and SNTAGT. V lost 5 bases to trimming and J lost 1 base, with 8 bases between them. CDR3 length: 13 amino acids. The CDR3 bases are TGTGCCAGCAGTCGGCAGCCGAACACTGAAGCTTTCTTT. It is translated as CASSRQPNTEAFF.

A few counts support this clone. The chain joins TRBV19 to TRBJ1-5; TRBD1 aligns across 9 bases. With 7 bases clipped from V and 10 bases from J, the junction kept 14 bases outside the gene matches. This CDR3 spans 15 amino acids. Germline V gives CDR1 LNHDA, CDR2 SQIVND (reference sequence). As DNA, the CDR3 is TGTGCCAGTACCCCTATAGGTGGACAGGGGATCCCCCAGCATTTT. Amino acid sequence: CASTPIGGQGIPQHF.

The J gene is TRBJ2-7, the V gene TRBV14; D is possibly TRBD2 (6 bases). Trimming took 3 bases from V and 2 from J, leaving 20 bases between them. The germline V gene encodes CDR1 SGHDN and CDR2 FVKESK. This CDR3 spans 17 amino acids. The CDR3 nucleotides read TGTGCCAGCAGCCAGGGGGGTGGAGTAGCGCGACCCTACGAGCAGTACTTC. This codes for CASSQGGGVARPYEQYF.

J is TRBJ1-4 and V is TRBV19; the D is unclear. The germline gives CDR1 LNHDA, CDR2 SQIVND (reference sequence). V lost 3 bases, J lost 5 bases, and 13 bases lay in between. This CDR3 contains 15 residues. In DNA form, the CDR3 reads TGTGCCAGTAGTATGTGGCCGTGGGAGAATGAAAAACTGTTTTTT. The encoded protein is CASSMWPWENEKLFF.

This clone was observed a few times. This chain links TRBV19 with TRBJ2-4; D unresolved. V gave up 8 bases and J gave up 0 bases, with 11 bases separating them. Looked up from germline, CDR1 is LNHDA and CDR2 is SQIVND (reference sequence). There are 14 residues in the CDR3. CDR3 DNA sequence: TGTGCCAGTGCTGACGGATTAGCCAAAAACATTCAGTACTTC. This gives the protein CASADGLAKNIQYF.

The genes are TRBV10-3 and TRBJ2-7; possibly TRBD1 or TRBD2 for D (5 bases each). The germline V gene encodes CDR1 ENHRY and CDR2 SYGVKD. This CDR3 is built from 13 residues. The CDR3 sequence: CGTGAGRAYEQYF. DNA of the CDR3: TGTGGAACCGGGGCAGGGAGAGCCTACGAGCAGTACTTC.

V and J are TRBV6-5 and TRBJ1-2; TRBD1 agrees at 8 bases. The J segment lost 6 bases and the V segment lost 5 bases, leaving 2 bases of the junction unmatched. The CDR3 is made up of 12 amino acids. Germline V gene lookup returns CDR1 MNHEY and CDR2 SVGAGI. The DNA for the CDR3 is TGTGCCAGCAGTACGACAGGGGATGGCTACACCTTC. Its translation: CASSTTGDGYTF.

V gene TRBV5-1 combines with J gene TRBJ2-3; D call uncertain. The CDR3 runs 17 residues. V was trimmed by 0 bases and J by 1 base, leaving 15 bases between them. Germline CDR1 SGHRS, CDR2 YFSETQ. In nucleotides, the CDR3 is TGCGCCAGCAGCTTGGTAGAGTCTCCGCTGCGCACAGATACGCAGTATTTT. Translation: CASSLVESPLRTDTQYF.